This T cell receptor (beta chain) originates from a study of breast tumors, draining lymph nodes, adjacent tissues. The lymph nodes were axillary draining lymph nodes from breast cancer patients. TCRdb recomputed calls from the multiplex PCR reads with MiXCR, one row per CDR3 protein. The table lists about 140,000 distinct CDR3 sequences, approximately 32% of them singletons. The TCR sequence derives from a female donor with breast cancer. Some clones in this sample may be carry-over from other donors' samples. Specimen: axillary lymph node tissue.

The chain's CDR3 is CASSVEGGGETIYF. The CDR3 DNA follows: TGTGCCAGCAGCGTAGAAGGCGGGGGAGAGACCATATATTTT. The rearrangement links TRBV9 to TRBJ1-3; D is possibly TRBD1 (5 bases). The V end was cut by 0 bases, the J end by 10 bases, with 14 bases between. CDR1 and CDR2 from the germline V gene are SGDLS and YYNGEE. CDR3 length: 14 amino acids. Full variable domain (remainder filled in from reference TRBV9 and TRBJ1-3): DSGVTQTPKHLITATGQRVTLRCSPRSGDLSVYWYQQSLDQGLQFLIQYYNGEERAKGNILERFSAQQFPDLHSELNLSSLELGDSALYFCASSVEGGGETIYFGEGSWLTVV.